The 9 T cell receptor beta chains reported below all come from one sample, sequenced in a study of human T cells and chemical hapten exposure. The time point here: pre-sensitization, week 0. Treatment noted: therapeutic diphenylcyclopropenone sensitization with weekly scalp DPC. MiXCR, run by TCRdb on the RACE reads, gives a single entry per CDR3 protein. The sample has over 35,000 distinct CDR3 sequences; roughly a tenth are singletons. The material sequenced was whole blood, taken in connection with sensitization to the hapten diphenylcyclopropenone (DPC). The receptors were sampled from a man aged 25 to 45 with alopecia areata. Some clones in this sample may be carry-over from other donors' samples.

The rearrangement joins TRBV6-5 to TRBJ2-4; D may correspond to TRBD1 or TRBD2 (5 bases each). Germline-derived CDR1 and CDR2 are MNHEY and SVGAGI. The V end lost 5 bases, the J end lost 6 bases, and 17 bases lay between the germline ends. This CDR3 region has 15 residues. The CDR3 sequence is CASSLTGSAGNIQYF. As DNA, the CDR3 is TGTGCCAGCAGTCTCACAGGATCGGCGGGAAACATTCAGTACTTC.

This clonotype was picked up a small number of times. This sequence joins TRBV6-5 and TRBJ2-7; D is perhaps TRBD1 or TRBD2 (5 bases each). In germline, CDR1 is MNHEY, CDR2 SVGAGI. The CDR3 contains 14 residues. V was pared by 11 bases and J by 2 bases, with 19 bases between. CDR3 nucleotides: TGTGCCGTTGCCGAGGGGACGGGGACCTACGAGCAGTACTTC. Its translation: CAVAEGTGTYEQYF.

The chain is built from TRBV12-3 or TRBV12-4 and TRBJ1-1, with no clear D. V gave up 4 bases and J gave up 3 bases, with 6 bases separating them. The CDR3 sequence is 12 residues long. CDR3: CASSYGDTEAFF. The CDR3 region has the DNA TGTGCCAGCAGTTATGGGGACACTGAAGCTTTCTTT.

This clonotype was observed once. J is TRBJ2-5 and V is TRBV3-1, with no clear D. Trimming removed 2 bases from V and 4 bases from J, with 2 bases in between. There are 11 residues in the CDR3. Per germline, CDR1 LGHDT and CDR2 YNNKEL (reference sequence). CDR3 nucleotide sequence: TGTGCCAGCAGCCAACCAGAGACCCAGTACTTC. Protein product: CASSQPETQYF.

V gene TRBV10-3 combines with J gene TRBJ2-7; D not certain. The germline V gene has CDR1 ENHRY and CDR2 SYGVKD. This CDR3 region has 14 residues. CDR3 nucleotides: TGTGCCATCAGCGCCTTTCAAGGCTCCTACAAGCAGTACGTC. Its protein product is CAISAFQGSYKQYV.

V and J are TRBV25-1 and TRBJ2-1, with TRBD1 identical over 8 bases. The trim removed 7 bases at V and 7 bases at J, leaving 6 bases unmatched. Germline CDR1 reads MGHDK; CDR2 reads SYGVNS. The CDR3 runs 13 residues. CDR3 DNA: TGTGCCAGCATGCAGGGGGCGAGGAATGAGCAGTTCTTC. Protein sequence: CASMQGARNEQFF.

The chain joins TRBV5-1 to TRBJ2-6, with D tentatively TRBD1 or TRBD2 (5 bases each). V was clipped by 4 bases and J by 0 bases, with 11 bases between them. In germline, CDR1 is SGHRS, CDR2 YFSETQ. There are 16 residues in the CDR3. Written as DNA, the CDR3 is TGCGCCAGCAGCCTGGGACGAGACTCTGGGGCCAACGTCCTGACTTTC. Translated: CASSLGRDSGANVLTF.

This clonotype was observed at least ten times. J is TRBJ2-2 and V is TRBV29-1; D might be TRBD2 (6 bases). This CDR3 has 12 amino acids. Trimming shortened V by 7 bases and J by 4 bases, and 10 bases separated the two germline ends. CDR1 is SQVTM and CDR2 is ANQGSEA in the germline V gene. CDR3 nucleotide sequence: TGCAGCGCGACTAGTGGCACCGGGGAGCTGTTTTTT. It specifies CSATSGTGELFF.

This clonotype was found a few times. The chain joins TRBV10-3 to TRBJ1-5; TRBD1 matches 7 bases. The CDR3 is 15 amino acids. Germline values: CDR1 ENHRY, CDR2 SYGVKD. Losses at the gene ends were 0 bases for V and 5 bases for J; bases not matched to a gene: 4. The CDR3 DNA sequence: TGTGCCATCAGTGAGTCGGGCCAGGGGGATCAGCCCCAGCATTTT. Translating it yields CAISESGQGDQPQHF.